This TCR beta chain was observed in a study of vaccination effects on CD4 cells after COVID-19. The table lists this clone with a few counts. What it binds is not known. Using viral peptide pools, the ViraFEST assay grew out antigen-specific CD4+ T cells prior to sequencing. Investigators separated out CD4+ T cells once about eleven days of culture had passed. Vaccine recipients, nucleocapsid antibody negative, had no prior SARS-CoV-2 infection. It was with approximately 10 IU/ml IL-2 and around 10 ug/ml peptides that 1.5 million to 2.5 million PBMC per well were cultured. Study-level findings and limits: Missing from the study were early post-infection timepoints, and its convalescent patients were few. Marked clonal contraction was seen in infection- and vaccine-induced clones late after vaccination.

Repertoires were generated with immunoSEQ multiplex PCR, while TCRdb's copy carries only in-frame clones and drops some. This sample yields tens of thousands of clones, of which more than 60% are seen a single time; 22% belongs to the top ten. CDR3 length equals 15 residues. V lost 3 bases, J lost 4 bases, and 3 bases stayed unmatched. From germline, CDR1 is SGHAT and CDR2 FQNNGV. Material: CD4+ T cells from PBMCs cultured with SARS-CoV-2 spike peptides, obtained before COVID-19 vaccination. This chain uses TRBV11-2 with TRBJ1-5; 10 positions match TRBD1. The source is a human donor who received a COVID-19 vaccine. The CDR3 loop reads CASSLGQGRNQPQHF. As DNA, the CDR3 is TGTGCCAGCAGCTTGGGACAGGGGAGGAATCAGCCCCAGCATTTT.